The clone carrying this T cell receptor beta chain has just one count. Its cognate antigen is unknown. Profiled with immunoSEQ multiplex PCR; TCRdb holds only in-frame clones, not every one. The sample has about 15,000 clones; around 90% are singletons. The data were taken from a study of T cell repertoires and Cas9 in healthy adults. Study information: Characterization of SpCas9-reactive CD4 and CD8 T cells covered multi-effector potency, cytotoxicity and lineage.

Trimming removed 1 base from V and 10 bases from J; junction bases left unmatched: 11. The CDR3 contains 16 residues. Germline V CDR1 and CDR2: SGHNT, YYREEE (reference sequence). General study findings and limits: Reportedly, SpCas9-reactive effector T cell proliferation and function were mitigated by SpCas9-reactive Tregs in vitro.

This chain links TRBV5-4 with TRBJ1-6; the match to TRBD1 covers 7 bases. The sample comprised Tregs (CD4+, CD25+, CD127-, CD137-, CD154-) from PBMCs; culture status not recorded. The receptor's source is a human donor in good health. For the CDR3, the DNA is TGTGCCAGCAGCTTGAGAGGCGGACAGGTCGTCTCACCCCTCCACTTT. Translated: CASSLRGGQVVSPLHF.